Listed here are 20 T cell receptor beta chains from one sample, sequenced in a study of T cells after yellow fever vaccination. TCRdb reanalysed the 5' RACE reads using MiXCR and keeps one entry per CDR3 protein. The table has 400,000 or so distinct CDR3 sequences, approximately 18% seen once. The sequencing used PBMCs, collected before the yellow fever booster vaccination. The receptors originated from a man between 18 and 35 years old who received the YFV17D yellow fever vaccine.

As for this clonotype: It may be a read error: a sequence one base away is much more abundant. The chain recombines TRBV20-1 with TRBJ2-2; no clear D. The CDR3 is 15 residues long. The germline gives CDR1 DFQATT, CDR2 SNEGSKA (reference sequence). The V gene lost 0 bases and the J gene lost 0 bases, with 8 bases spanning the gap. The CDR3 DNA reads TGCAGTGCTAGAGATCCCCCATCGAACACCGGGGAGCTGTTTTTT. Translated: CSARDPPSNTGELFF.

This clonotype showed up just a few times. The chain recombines TRBV20-1 with TRBJ2-1, with D possibly matching TRBD2 (6 bases). The CDR3 has 14 residues. Trimming cost V 3 bases and J 8 bases, with 17 bases left between them. Germline CDR1 is DFQATT and CDR2 is SNEGSKA (reference sequence). The CDR3 loop reads CSASPGLIRDEQFF. The CDR3 bases are TGCAGTGCTAGCCCGGGACTTATAAGGGATGAGCAGTTCTTC.

The table lists this clonotype with a few counts. The chain links TRBV7-8 to TRBJ1-2; 9 bases are a match to TRBD1. The length of the CDR3 is 14 residues. The V gene's germline CDR1 is SGHVS and CDR2 FQNEAQ. Trimming cost V 5 bases and J 6 bases; bases outside gene matches: 7. The CDR3 bases are TGTGCCAGCAGCAGCCGGGACAGGGTAAATGGCTACACCTTC. Residues: CASSSRDRVNGYTF. The variable domain in full, completed from reference TRBV7-8 and TRBJ1-2, reads GAGVSQSPRYKVAKRGQDVALRCDPISGHVSLFWYQQALGQGPEFLTYFQNEAQLDKSGLPSDRFFAERPEGSVSTLKIQRTQQEDSAVYLCASSSRDRVNGYTFGSGTRLTVV.

This clonotype appeared a few times. V gene TRBV29-1 combines with J gene TRBJ2-1; D unclear. Trimming cost V 5 bases and J 4 bases, with 6 bases left between them. From germline, CDR1 is SQVTM and CDR2 ANQGSEA. The CDR3 loop spans 11 amino acids. The DNA of the CDR3 is TGCAGCGTTCGGGTATACAATGAGCAGTTCTTC. Encoded protein: CSVRVYNEQFF.

The chain has TRBV19 and TRBJ2-4; TRBD2 aligns across 7 bases. CDR3 length: 14 amino acids. V lost 2 bases to trimming and J lost 7 bases; unmatched junction nucleotides: 5. From germline, CDR1 is LNHDA and CDR2 SQIVND (reference sequence). The CDR3 loop reads CASSIRGRENIQYF. CDR3 coding DNA: TGTGCCAGTAGTATAAGAGGGCGGGAGAACATTCAGTACTTC.

With respect to this clonotype: An end of the junction differs from the germline gene, which may be a read error. The chain uses TRBV20-1 and TRBJ1-4; tentative D call: TRBD1 (6 bases). The CDR3 has 15 residues. Germline CDR1 reads DFQATT; CDR2 reads SNEGSKA (reference sequence). In DNA form, the CDR3 reads TGCAGTGCCAGAGAAGGGGGTAGGGGGAATGAAAAACTGTTTTTT. Translated: CSAREGGRGNEKLFF.

The rearrangement joins TRBV29-1 to TRBJ2-3, with D unresolved. Germline CDR1 SQVTM, CDR2 ANQGSEA. Trimming took 3 bases from V and 2 from J, leaving 3 bases between them. This CDR3 has 11 amino acids. The CDR3 DNA follows: TGCAGCGTTGACATCACAGATACGCAGTATTTT. Translated: CSVDITDTQYF.

This clonotype was seen many times. The chain has TRBV4-1 and TRBJ2-1; D is perhaps TRBD1 or TRBD2 (6 bases each). CDR3 size: 16 residues. V shed 1 base and J shed 8 bases, with 18 bases lying between them. Germline-derived CDR1 and CDR2 are MGHRA and YSYEKL. The CDR3 sequence: CASSQAHPGATHEQFF. The DNA for the CDR3 is TGCGCCAGCAGCCAAGCGCATCCGGGGGCCACCCATGAGCAGTTCTTC.

This clonotype was seen only a few times. The rearrangement uses TRBV7-6 and TRBJ2-5; no definite D call. This CDR3 has 17 residues. CDR1 and CDR2 from the germline V gene are SGHVS and FNYEAQ. V gave up 0 bases and J gave up 2 bases, with 16 bases separating them. This CDR3 reads CASSLAGLKTVQETQYF. Written as DNA, the CDR3 is TGTGCCAGCAGCTTAGCGGGCCTCAAGACGGTACAAGAGACCCAGTACTTC.

This clonotype has ten or more counts. The gene calls are TRBV15 and TRBJ1-3, with TRBD1 identical over 8 bases. The germline V gene has CDR1 LNHNV and CDR2 YYDKDF (reference sequence). V was clipped by 3 bases and J by 0 bases; unmatched bases: 7. The CDR3 extends over 17 amino acids. The chain's CDR3 is CATSRGDRRYSGNTIYF. For the CDR3, the DNA is TGTGCCACCAGCAGGGGGGACAGGAGATACTCTGGAAACACCATATATTTT. The full variable domain, completed using reference TRBV15 and TRBJ1-3, is DAMVIQNPRYQVTQFGKPVTLSCSQTLNHNVMYWYQQKSSQAPKLLFHYYDKDFNNEADTPDNFQSRRPNTSFCFLDIRSPGLGDTAMYLCATSRGDRRYSGNTIYFGEGSWLTVV.

This clonotype was seen a handful of times. The V call is TRBV5-5, the J call TRBJ2-2; possible D gene TRBD2, 5 bases. CDR3 length: 15 amino acids. Looked up from germline, CDR1 is SGHKS and CDR2 is YYEKEE (reference sequence). V was pared by 5 bases and J by 1 base, with 12 bases between. CDR3 protein: CASRRGPVNTGELFF. The CDR3 nucleotides read TGTGCCAGCAGGAGAGGGCCGGTGAACACCGGGGAGCTGTTTTTT.

The rearrangement joins TRBV6-1 to TRBJ1-6; no clear D gene. This CDR3 is 16 amino acids long. The germline gives CDR1 MNHNS, CDR2 SASEGT. The V end was cut by 2 bases, the J end by 6 bases, with 14 bases between. The CDR3 protein is CASSEPGRTVNSPLHF. In DNA, the CDR3 is TGTGCCAGCAGTGAACCAGGCAGGACGGTTAATTCACCCCTCCACTTT.

In its sample, this clonotype was seen many times. The chain couples TRBV30 to TRBJ1-6; tentative D call: TRBD1 (5 bases). Trimming stripped 5 bases from V and 14 bases from J, with 10 bases between. The CDR3 is made up of 10 amino acids. Germline V lookup: CDR1 GTSNPN, CDR2 SVGIG (reference sequence). CDR3 DNA: TGTGCCTGGGGCCGGGGGGCCCTCCACTTT. Translation: CAWGRGALHF.

This clonotype was seen more than once but under ten times. V gene TRBV4-2 combines with J gene TRBJ1-2; TRBD1 is a possible D gene (5 bases). The V and J ends lost 0 bases and 5 bases respectively, with 13 bases between them. In germline, CDR1 is LGHNA, CDR2 YNFKEQ. This CDR3 is 15 amino acids long. The CDR3 nucleotides read TGTGCCAGCAGCCAAGAGTCCTCGGACATATATGGCTACACCTTC. Its protein product is CASSQESSDIYGYTF.

This clonotype was seen a few times. The V gene is TRBV7-9, the J gene TRBJ2-1; 8 nucleotides match TRBD2. Germline lookup yields CDR1 SEHNR and CDR2 FQNEAQ (reference sequence). CDR3 length: 13 amino acids. Losses at the gene ends were 4 bases for V and 9 bases for J; bases not matched to a gene: 5. The CDR3 sequence is CASSSRTSSEQFF. The CDR3 DNA sequence: TGTGCCAGCAGCTCGCGGACTAGCAGTGAGCAGTTCTTC.

The CDR3 loop is CASSQEPLGPTDTQYF. Written as DNA, the CDR3 is TGTGCCAGCAGCCAAGAGCCCCTGGGGCCTACAGATACGCAGTATTTT. The chain recombines TRBV3-1 with TRBJ2-3; possible D gene TRBD1, 5 bases. Germline assignment: CDR1 LGHDT and CDR2 YNNKEL (reference sequence). Trimming removed 0 bases at V and 3 bases at J, with 13 bases between. The CDR3 loop spans 16 amino acids.

The CDR3 bases are TGCAGTGTTGACAGGGTGTTGCCAGATACGCAGTATTTT. It specifies CSVDRVLPDTQYF. The J gene is TRBJ2-3, the V gene TRBV20-1; TRBD1 matches at 7 bases. This CDR3 contains 13 residues. The ends lost 7 bases at V and 4 bases at J; junction bases unmatched: 8. The germline V gene encodes CDR1 DFQATT and CDR2 SNEGSKA (reference sequence).

This clonotype was counted a few times. V is TRBV7-2 and J is TRBJ2-3, with TRBD2 matching over 10 bases. This CDR3 region has 18 residues. In germline, CDR1 is SGHTA, CDR2 FQGNSA. Unmatched junction bases numbered 12, after V lost 5 bases and J lost 1 base. Here the CDR3 reads CASSPVERGGRGTDTQYF. CDR3 DNA sequence: TGTGCCAGCAGCCCCGTGGAGCGGGGGGGCCGGGGCACAGATACGCAGTATTTT.

The chain has TRBV4-1 and TRBJ1-1; D might be TRBD1 (5 bases). This CDR3 is 17 amino acids long. The germline gives CDR1 MGHRA, CDR2 YSYEKL. V lost 0 bases and J lost 4, with 18 bases in between. CDR3 in DNA: TGCGCCAGCAGCCAAGAAGAAGTGGGGGTTGTGAGCACTGAAGCTTTCTTT. Its protein is CASSQEEVGVVSTEAFF.

This clonotype was seen many times. V usage is TRBV10-3 and J usage is TRBJ1-5; D gene uncertain. Germline-derived CDR1 and CDR2 are ENHRY and SYGVKD. V lost 3 bases and J 7 bases, leaving 10 bases between the germline ends. The CDR3 length is 13 residues. The CDR3: CAISDGREQPQHF. As DNA, the CDR3 is TGTGCCATCAGTGACGGGAGGGAGCAGCCCCAGCATTTT.